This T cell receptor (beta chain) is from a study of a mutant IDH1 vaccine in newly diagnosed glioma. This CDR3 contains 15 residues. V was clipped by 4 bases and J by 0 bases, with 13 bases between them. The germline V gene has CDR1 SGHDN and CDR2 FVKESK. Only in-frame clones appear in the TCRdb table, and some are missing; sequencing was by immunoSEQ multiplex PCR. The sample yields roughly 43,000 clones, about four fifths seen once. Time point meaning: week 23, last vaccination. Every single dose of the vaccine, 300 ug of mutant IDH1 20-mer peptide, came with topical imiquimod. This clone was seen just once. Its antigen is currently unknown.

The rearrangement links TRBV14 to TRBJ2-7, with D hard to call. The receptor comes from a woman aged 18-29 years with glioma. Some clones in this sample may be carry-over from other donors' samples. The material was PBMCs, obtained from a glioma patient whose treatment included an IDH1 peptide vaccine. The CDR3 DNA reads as TGTGCCAGCAGCCCGTCGGGCACGTTCTCCTACGAGCAGTACTTC. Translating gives CASSPSGTFSYEQYF.